The sequence of this T cell receptor (beta chain) was determined in a study of T cell responses to AZD1222 COVID-19 vaccine. The study's findings and limits: CD4 TCRs associated with vaccination spanned spike, dominating at 160-218 and 743-854. The donors showed a predominance of white British ancestry and of females, with possible underestimation of clonal diversity.

Note on this clone: The antigen is unknown.

Some clones are missing from TCRdb's copy, which holds only in-frame ones; the method was immunoSEQ multiplex PCR. Of about 210,000 clones in the sample, approximately 94% were seen once. J was trimmed by 5 bases and V by 7 bases; bases with no gene match: 8. CDR1 and CDR2 (germline): SEHNR, FQNEAQ (reference sequence). The CDR3 spans 14 residues. This sequence was found in an adult who received the MenACWY meningococcal vaccine as a control. The sample consisted of peripheral blood, taken 28 days after the second dose of the MenACWY control vaccine. The chain has TRBV7-9 and TRBJ2-5, with 9 bases lining up with TRBD1. The chain's CDR3 is CASTHGQGRETQYF. The CDR3 coding sequence is TGTGCCAGCACCCACGGACAGGGGAGGGAGACCCAGTACTTC.